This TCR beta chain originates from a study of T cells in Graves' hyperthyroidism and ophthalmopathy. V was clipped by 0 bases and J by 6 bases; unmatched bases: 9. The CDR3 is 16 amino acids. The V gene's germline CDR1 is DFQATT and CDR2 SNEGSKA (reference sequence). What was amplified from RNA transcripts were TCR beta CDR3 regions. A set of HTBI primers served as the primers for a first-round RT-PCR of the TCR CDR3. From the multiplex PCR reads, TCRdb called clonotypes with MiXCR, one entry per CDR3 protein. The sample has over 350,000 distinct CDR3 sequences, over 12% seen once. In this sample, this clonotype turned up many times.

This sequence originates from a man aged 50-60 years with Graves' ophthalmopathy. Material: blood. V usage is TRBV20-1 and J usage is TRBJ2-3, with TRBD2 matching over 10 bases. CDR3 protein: CSARDPASGSSDTQYF. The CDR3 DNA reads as TGCAGTGCTAGAGATCCCGCTAGCGGGAGTTCCGATACGCAGTATTTT.